This T cell receptor (beta chain) was obtained from a study of blood T cells in healthy people across ages (dated by TCRdb to about 2015). In the study overall: In model experiments, roughly one uniquely barcoded TCR beta cDNA molecule per two T cells was captured by template switching. The study measured age-related changes in TCR beta repertoire diversity using deep sequencing normalized with unique cDNA molecular identifiers. The donors were divided into four age groups: young (average around 16 years), middle-aged (approximately 42), aged (about 56) and long-lived (around 87). For two donors (one aged 18 to 29 and one aged 80 or older), the study analyzed two additional independent replicas of 1 million unique cDNA reads from the same blood draw.

Worth noting for this clonotype: This clone's antigen is unknown. No much larger clonotype is one base removed from it; base qualities were not supplied.

Including cysteine and phenylalanine, the CDR3 has 13 amino acids. The read is trimmed to its CDR3 DNA, 39 bases read in frame from base 1. The germline V gene encodes CDR1 SGHTA and CDR2 FQGNSA. V is pared back by 3 bases and J by 7 bases, with 12 bases lying between the germline termini. Points the paper makes about the study in general: As age increased, observed TCR beta diversity per million T cells dropped in a roughly linear way, and a significant reduction was already evident by age about 40. The long-lived group showed more naive CD4+ T cells, fewer expanded clones and increased TCR diversity than the aged group, suggesting age selection. Conclusive comparison of naive and antigen-experienced compartments was prevented by the profiling of bulk unsorted PBMCs. Because donor CMV infection status was unknown, age-related changes in expanded clonotypes were potentially confounded. Estimates of total diversity based on one million sequenced T cells were regarded as lower bounds and as underestimates. The percentage of naive T cells measured by flow cytometry correlated strongly with observed TCR beta diversity.

Preparation of the library involved 5' RACE. The instrument was an Illumina HiSeq 2500. A second PCR of roughly 7 to 11 cycles was performed with a sample-barcoded 5' primer and a J-beta primer mix. Each TCR beta cDNA molecule received a unique molecular identifier from a template-switch 5' adaptor carrying 12 random nucleotides. At least 2.5 million CDR3-containing paired-end reads were obtained from each sample. All of the RNA was converted into first-strand cDNA using the Mint cDNA synthesis kit, with a TRBC-specific oligonucleotide serving as the primer. Following uracil-DNA glycosylase treatment, a first 18-cycle PCR with universal primers M1SS and BC2_uni_R was performed on all cDNA. In the paper's pipeline: For normalization, 1 million high-quality reads were randomly selected from each sample, with every read carrying a distinct molecular identifier. Reads with shared molecular identifiers were discarded instead of being binned into consensus sequences. MiTCR, with a Q25 quality threshold and the strictest error-elimination algorithm, was used for CDR3 identification, clonotype clustering and error correction. A nonparametric unseen species model with Euler transformation was used to estimate a lower bound on total TCR beta diversity. The public reads were reanalyzed by TCRdb: fastp trimming at Q25, MiXCR alignment, in-frame beta chains only. Rows merge per CDR3 protein into single entries with the most common DNA and genes. What appears here as the V and J calls and clone size reflects TCRdb's work, not the paper's. In this sample the table shows some 760,000 distinct CDR3 sequences, 20% to 25% of which occur a single time. The ten largest clonotypes hold 8% to 10% of the sample.

Donors were 39 systemically healthy Caucasian individuals from Russia aged roughly 6 to 100 years. Each donor gave 8 to 10 milliliters of peripheral blood, drawn into EDTA-treated Vacutainer tubes. Ficoll-Paque density-gradient centrifugation was used to isolate PBMCs, with at least 6.5 million per sample. Trizol reagent was used to extract total RNA from the PBMCs, yielding at least 5 micrograms per sample. For every donor, flow cytometry on a PBMC aliquot measured the percentage of naive CD45RAhigh/CD27high T cells. The data were also submitted as part of a second study, on T cells of mothers and their children. As the second paper documents: Nine systemically healthy Caucasian individuals served as donors, namely three mothers together with their six children. cDNA synthesis used all of the extracted RNA, with about 1.5 ug of RNA in each 15 ul reaction. In the second PCR, the M1S primer added sample barcodes and 2-4 random nucleotides. Each mother yielded over 8.5 million TCR beta CDR3 reads and each child a few million reads. Thymic selection similarly shapes TCR recombination output in related and unrelated pairs, with minor effect from inherited differences. Related mother-child pairs always showed normalized repertoire overlap that was slightly higher than in unrelated mother-child pairs, though the difference was never significant. With a sensitivity of approximately 100 clones per million clonotypes, no persistent microchimeric T cell clones were detected. To look for features that set related mother-child pairs apart from unrelated individuals, the researchers ran deep NGS to compare the TCR beta repertoires of mothers and children. On average, the children were about 12 +/- 4 years old, while the mothers were 40 +/- 4 years old. Libraries were sequenced on Illumina HiSeq 2000 with 100+100 nt paired-end reads after adapter ligation with NEBNext reagents. To avoid cross-contamination, the mother libraries and the child libraries were prepared a month apart and sequenced in separate runs. Each donor had between roughly 450,000 and 2,100,000 distinct TCR beta clonotypes identified. Naive TCR beta clonotypes were estimated from low-frequency clonotypes matched to each donor's FACS-determined naive share, without sorting.

The TCR sequence derives from a boy between 5 and 17 years old in good health. The V and J genes are TRBV7-2 and TRBJ1-1; too little of a D gene remains to name it. The sample consisted of blood. The sequenced DNA: TGTGCCAGCAGCTTCGGCAGCTGGGGTGAAGCTTTCTTT. This translates into CASSFGSWGEAFF.